The present entry profiles one T cell receptor beta chain with its context. This CDR3 has 15 residues. Germline V gene sequence: CDR1 SGHAT, CDR2 FQNNGV. V was pared by 3 bases and J by 11 bases, with 11 bases of the junction left unmatched. Method: immunoSEQ multiplex PCR; TCRdb's copy keeps in-frame clones and lacks some. The profile shows hundreds of thousands of clones, around nine tenths of them singletons. This sample was taken from a study of blood T cell repertoires in COVID-19. The sequenced material came from PBMCs or T cells enriched from blood (not recorded which). The V gene is TRBV11-2, the J gene TRBJ1-1; 11 nucleotides agree with TRBD1. The source is a woman aged 30 to 39 who had recovered from COVID-19. The CDR3 DNA is TGTGCCAGCAGCTTGCCGGGACAGGGGGGCAAGGGGGCTTTCTTT. Protein product: CASSLPGQGGKGAFF.